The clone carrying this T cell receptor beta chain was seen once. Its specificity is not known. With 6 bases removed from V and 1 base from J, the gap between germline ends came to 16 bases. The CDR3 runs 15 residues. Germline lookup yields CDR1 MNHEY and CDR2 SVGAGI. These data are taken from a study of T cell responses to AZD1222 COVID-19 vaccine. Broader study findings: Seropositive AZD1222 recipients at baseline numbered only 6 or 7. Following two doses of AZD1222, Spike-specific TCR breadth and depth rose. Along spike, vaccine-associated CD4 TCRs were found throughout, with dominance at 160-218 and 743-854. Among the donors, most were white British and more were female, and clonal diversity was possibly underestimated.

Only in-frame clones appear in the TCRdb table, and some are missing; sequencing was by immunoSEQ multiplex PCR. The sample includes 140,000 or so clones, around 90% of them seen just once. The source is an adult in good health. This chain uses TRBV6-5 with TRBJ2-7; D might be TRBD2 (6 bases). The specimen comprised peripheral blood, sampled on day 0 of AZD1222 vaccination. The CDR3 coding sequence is TGTGCCAGCAGCCGGCATTTCGGGGGTTCCTACGAGCAGTACTTC. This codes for CASSRHFGGSYEQYF.